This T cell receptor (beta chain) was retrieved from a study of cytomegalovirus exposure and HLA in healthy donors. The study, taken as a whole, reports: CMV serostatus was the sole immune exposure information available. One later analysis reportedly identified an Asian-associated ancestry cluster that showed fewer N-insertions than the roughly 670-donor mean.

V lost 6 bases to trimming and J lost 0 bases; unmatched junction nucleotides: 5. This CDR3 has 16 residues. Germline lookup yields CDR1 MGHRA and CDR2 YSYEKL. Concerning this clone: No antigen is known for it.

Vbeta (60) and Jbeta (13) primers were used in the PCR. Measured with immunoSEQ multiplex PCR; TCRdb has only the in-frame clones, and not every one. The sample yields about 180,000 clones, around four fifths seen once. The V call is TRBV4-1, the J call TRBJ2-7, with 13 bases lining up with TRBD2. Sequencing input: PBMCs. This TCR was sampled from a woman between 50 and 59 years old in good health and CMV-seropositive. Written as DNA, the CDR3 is TGCGCCAGCAGTCGGACTAGCGGGGGCCTCTCCTACGAGCAGTACTTC. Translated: CASSRTSGGLSYEQYF.